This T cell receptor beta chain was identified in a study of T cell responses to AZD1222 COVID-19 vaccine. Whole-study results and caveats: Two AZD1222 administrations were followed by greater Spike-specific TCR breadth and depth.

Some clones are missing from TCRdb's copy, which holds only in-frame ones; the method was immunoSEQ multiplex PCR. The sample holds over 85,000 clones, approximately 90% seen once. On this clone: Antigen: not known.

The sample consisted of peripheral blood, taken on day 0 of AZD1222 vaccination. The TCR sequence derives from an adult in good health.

The CDR3: CATSSRRPRDNEQFF. DNA of the CDR3: TGTGCCACCAGCAGTCGAAGACCTAGGGACAATGAGCAGTTCTTC. The chain combines TRBV15 with TRBJ2-1; D uncertain. The CDR3 totals 15 residues. V lost 3 bases and J 5 bases, leaving 14 bases between the germline ends. Germline CDR1 reads LNHNV; CDR2 reads YYDKDF (reference sequence).